The TCR beta chain described here comes from a study of T-cell memory formation after mild COVID-19. Findings of the study overall: Several responding clones turned up in pre-infection memory, indicating that cross-reactive memory may have taken part. The CD4+ clones that contracted clustered mainly within CM and EM, and the CD8+ clones concentrated in EMRA. While clones contracting from day 15 to 85 were balanced between CD4 and CD8, later expanders leaned CD4+.

The CDR3 contains 14 residues. Germline V gene lookup returns CDR1 SGHAT and CDR2 FQNNGV. The germline V and J ends were trimmed by 3 bases and 5 bases, with 13 bases remaining between them. This clonotype turned up a few times. The target antigen is unknown. Researchers used 5'RACE with constant-segment primers to make TCR alpha and TCR beta cDNA libraries that carry sample barcodes and UMIs. One entry per CDR3 protein, called by TCRdb with MiXCR from the 5' RACE reads. The sample lists 200,000 to 300,000 distinct CDR3 sequences; roughly a sixth were seen once. Sequenced input: PBMCs or a T cell subset sorted from them (not recorded which). The clonotype originates from a man aged 18 to 29 who had mild COVID-19 (a few samples of this study predate the infection). Cell type and time point are not known. The chain uses TRBV11-2 and TRBJ2-5; D may be TRBD2 (5 bases). CDR3 loop: CASSFGVRDETQYF. The CDR3, as DNA: TGTGCCAGCAGCTTTGGGGTGAGGGATGAGACCCAGTACTTC.